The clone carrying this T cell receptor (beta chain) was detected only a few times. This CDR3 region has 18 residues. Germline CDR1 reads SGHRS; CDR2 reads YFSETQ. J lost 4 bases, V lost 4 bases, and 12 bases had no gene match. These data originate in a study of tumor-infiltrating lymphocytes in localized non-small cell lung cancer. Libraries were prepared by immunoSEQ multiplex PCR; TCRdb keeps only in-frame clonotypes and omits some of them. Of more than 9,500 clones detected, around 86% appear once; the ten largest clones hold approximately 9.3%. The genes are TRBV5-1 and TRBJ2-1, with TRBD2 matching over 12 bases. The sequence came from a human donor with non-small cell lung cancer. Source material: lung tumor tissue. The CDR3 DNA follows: TGCGCCAGCAGCCCGGAGACTAGCGGGAGCCCCTCATACAATGAGCAGTTCTTC. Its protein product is CASSPETSGSPSYNEQFF.